The 20 T cell receptor beta chains reported below all come from one sample, sequenced in a study of T cell repertoires in cytomegalovirus infection. These receptors lack a known antigen. TCRdb reprocessed the reads with MiXCR, giving one entry per CDR3 protein. The sample consists of under 70,000 distinct CDR3 sequences, 25% to 40% of them appearing once. The sample was PBMCs, sequenced either directly or after in vitro stimulation (not recorded which). These receptors all stem from a human donor in good health (CMV status not recorded). Some clones in this sample may be carry-over from other donors' samples.

This clonotype occurred a few times. J is TRBJ1-5 and V is TRBV7-2; possibly TRBD1 for D (5 bases). The germline V gene has CDR1 SGHTA and CDR2 FQGNSA. CDR3 size: 15 residues. V was pared by 5 bases and J by 0 bases, with 11 bases between. CDR3 loop: CASSATANSNQPQHF. CDR3 bases: TGTGCCAGCAGCGCGACAGCTAATAGCAATCAGCCCCAGCATTTT.

CDR3 amino acids: CSASSPDSPLHF. The CDR3 DNA follows: TGCAGTGCTAGTTCCCCGGATTCACCCCTCCACTTT. The chain employs TRBV20-1 and TRBJ1-6; D is unresolved. The germline V and J ends were trimmed by 3 bases and 8 bases, with 8 bases remaining between them. The CDR3 runs 12 residues. The germline gives CDR1 DFQATT, CDR2 SNEGSKA (reference sequence).

The gene calls are TRBV7-8 and TRBJ1-1; TRBD1 matches 9 bases. Germline CDR1 SGHVS, CDR2 FQNEAQ. V lost 5 bases and J lost 4; bases outside the gene matches: 14. The CDR3 runs 17 residues. CDR3 sequence reads: CASSAGGTGSLGTEAFF. For the CDR3, the DNA is TGTGCCAGCAGCGCAGGAGGGACAGGGTCCCTTGGCACTGAAGCTTTCTTT.

In this sample, this clonotype turned up a few times. This chain links TRBV5-5 with TRBJ2-3; tentatively, D is TRBD1 or TRBD2 (5 bases each). Trimming stripped 2 bases from V and 4 bases from J, with 14 bases between. The CDR3 spans 15 residues. The germline V gene has CDR1 SGHKS and CDR2 YYEKEE (reference sequence). CDR3 in DNA: TGTGCCAGCAGCTTCCGGGGACGATTGGCAGATACGCAGTATTTT. Translating gives CASSFRGRLADTQYF.

This clonotype was seen a few times. The V call is TRBV6-5, the J call TRBJ2-3; 11 bases are a match to TRBD2. Germline V gene lookup returns CDR1 MNHEY and CDR2 SVGAGI. The CDR3 totals 15 residues. V shed 4 bases and J 13 bases; nucleotides not matched to a gene: 13. The CDR3 sequence is CASSSSRDSGGAKYF. CDR3 sequence (DNA): TGTGCCAGCAGTTCTTCACGAGATAGCGGGGGGGCTAAGTATTTT.

The chain recombines TRBV20-1 with TRBJ2-5; a weak D match, TRBD1 (7 bases). The V end was cut by 2 bases, the J end by 5 bases, with 15 bases between. The CDR3 extends over 14 amino acids. Germline-derived CDR1 and CDR2 are DFQATT and SNEGSKA (reference sequence). The CDR3: CSARPLRGRETQYF. In DNA, the CDR3 is TGCAGTGCTAGACCTCTCAGGGGGAGGGAGACCCAGTACTTC.

This clonotype showed up just a few times. The genes are TRBV7-9 and TRBJ2-1, with a weak D call TRBD2 (5 bases). Trimming stripped 5 bases from V and 0 bases from J, with 17 bases between. Germline V CDR1 and CDR2: SEHNR, FQNEAQ (reference sequence). This CDR3 is built from 17 residues. The CDR3 here is CASSPQVEESSYNEQFF. CDR3 bases: TGTGCCAGCAGCCCGCAAGTGGAGGAAAGCTCCTACAATGAGCAGTTCTTC.

This chain links TRBV28 with TRBJ2-7; D may be TRBD1 or TRBD2 (5 bases each). Trimming pared 5 bases from V and 1 base from J, leaving 12 bases between. The CDR3 runs 14 residues. Per the germline V gene, CDR1 is MDHEN and CDR2 is SYDVKM. CDR3 sequence: CASSLRGLSYEQYF. The CDR3, as DNA: TGTGCCAGCAGTCTCCGGGGCCTTTCCTACGAGCAGTACTTC.

This clonotype has a handful of counts. The chain links TRBV6-8 to TRBJ2-7, with D uncertain. V dropped 2 bases and J dropped 6 bases, with 11 bases sitting between them. The CDR3 loop spans 13 amino acids. Germline CDR1 MNHGY, CDR2 SAAAGT. The CDR3 DNA follows: TGTGCCAGCAGTTACGGGTACCCGGGCGAGCAGTACTTC. This gives the protein CASSYGYPGEQYF.

At least ten counts were recorded for this clonotype. The V gene is TRBV7-2, the J gene TRBJ2-3; TRBD2 agrees at 10 bases. This CDR3 is built from 16 residues. In germline, CDR1 is SGHTA, CDR2 FQGNSA. J lost 3 bases, V lost 5 bases, and 8 bases had no gene match. Written as DNA, the CDR3 is TGTGCCAGCAGCGGCCCGAGCGGGAGGGTGACAGATACGCAGTATTTT. This encodes CASSGPSGRVTDTQYF.

This clonotype was detected only a few times. J is TRBJ2-3 and V is TRBV4-1; D may be TRBD2 (5 bases). The V gene's germline CDR1 is MGHRA and CDR2 YSYEKL. The V end was cut by 1 base, the J end by 4 bases, with 6 bases between. The CDR3 spans 13 residues. CDR3 residues: CASSQGRADTQYF. CDR3 bases: TGCGCCAGCAGCCAAGGGCGGGCAGATACGCAGTATTTT.

This clonotype was recorded many times. V and J are TRBV11-2 and TRBJ1-1; D gene unclear. Germline CDR1 reads SGHAT; CDR2 reads FQNNGV. Trimming took 0 bases from V and 2 from J, leaving 10 bases between them. The CDR3 has 15 residues. The CDR3 nucleotides are TGTGCCAGCAGCTTAGATAGGGCGGGAAACACTGAAGCTTTCTTT. Protein product: CASSLDRAGNTEAFF.

The V and J genes are TRBV7-2 and TRBJ2-7; 9 bases agree with TRBD1. The CDR3 has 14 amino acids. V was clipped by 5 bases and J by 1 base; unmatched bases: 3. Germline V CDR1 and CDR2: SGHTA, FQGNSA. CDR3 loop: CASSRDRESYEQYF. CDR3 sequence (DNA): TGTGCCAGCAGCCGGGACAGGGAATCCTACGAGCAGTACTTC.

The chain recombines TRBV6-1 with TRBJ1-1, with a weak D call TRBD1 (5 bases). The ends were cut back, 6 bases at V and 1 base at J, with 9 bases in the middle. This CDR3 has 13 residues. Germline-derived CDR1 and CDR2 are MNHNS and SASEGT. CDR3 sequence reads: CASRRQRNTEAFF. The CDR3 DNA sequence: TGTGCCAGCAGGAGACAGCGGAACACTGAAGCTTTCTTT.

This clonotype was seen more than once but under ten times. This chain uses TRBV7-2 with TRBJ1-2; D gene ambiguous. Germline V gives CDR1 SGHTA, CDR2 FQGNSA. This CDR3 is built from 13 residues. Trimming removed 8 bases from V and 7 bases from J, with 17 bases in between. CDR3 amino acids: CASYGSRMGGYTF. The CDR3 DNA is TGTGCCAGCTACGGGTCGAGGATGGGTGGCTACACCTTC.

The chain employs TRBV7-2 and TRBJ1-2; the D is unclear. The V end lost 3 bases, the J end lost 8 bases, and 16 bases lay between the germline ends. CDR1 is SGHTA and CDR2 is FQGNSA in the germline V gene. This CDR3 region has 14 residues. CDR3 amino acids: CASSLEGFPGGYTF. The CDR3 DNA reads TGTGCCAGCAGCTTGGAAGGCTTCCCTGGGGGCTACACCTTC.

This clonotype showed up just a few times. V gene TRBV18 combines with J gene TRBJ2-7; 7 nucleotides line up with TRBD2. V lost 2 bases and J lost 4; bases outside the gene matches: 5. This CDR3 contains 14 residues. Germline CDR1 reads KGHSH; CDR2 reads LQKENI. In DNA form, the CDR3 reads TGTGCCAGCTCACCAGCGGGACTACCTTACGAGCAGTACTTC. Residues: CASSPAGLPYEQYF. The full variable domain, in which reference TRBV18 and TRBJ2-7 provide the parts outside the CDR3, is NAGVMQNPRHLVRRRGQEARLRCSPMKGHSHVYWYRQLPEEGLKFMVYLQKENIIDESGMPKERFSAEFPKEGPSILRIQQVVRGDSAAYFCASSPAGLPYEQYFGPGTRLTVT.

The chain joins TRBV7-2 to TRBJ2-1; weak D call: TRBD2 (5 bases). V was shortened by 5 bases and J by 10 bases, with 18 bases between the two germline ends. CDR1 SGHTA and CDR2 FQGNSA come from the germline V gene. The CDR3 sequence is 14 residues long. CDR3 amino acids: CASSPRAGGKEQFF. CDR3 nucleotides: TGTGCCAGCAGCCCCCGCGCGGGTGGTAAGGAGCAGTTCTTC.

Many counts were recorded for this clonotype. The chain carries TRBV7-6 and TRBJ1-2; perhaps TRBD1 as D (6 bases). The germline V and J ends were trimmed by 2 bases and 4 bases, with 14 bases remaining between them. In germline, CDR1 is SGHVS, CDR2 FNYEAQ. This CDR3 contains 15 residues. The CDR3 loop is CASSLRGDTGYGYTF. CDR3 coding DNA: TGTGCCAGCAGCTTAAGGGGGGATACTGGCTATGGCTACACCTTC.

The chain recombines TRBV24-1 with TRBJ2-7, with D maybe TRBD1 (6 bases). This CDR3 has 12 residues. The V and J ends lost 2 bases and 5 bases respectively, with 6 bases between them. Germline V gives CDR1 KGHDR, CDR2 SFDVKD. CDR3 in DNA: TGTGCCACCAGTGATTACAGGGACGAGCAGTACTTC. Translation: CATSDYRDEQYF.